The clone carrying this TCR beta chain was picked up one time. Its antigen remains unknown. Here immunoSEQ multiplex PCR was the method, and the copy in TCRdb shows in-frame clones only, minus some. The repertoire holds 120,000 or so clones, with about 91% as singletons. These data belong to a study of Tregs in tolerant kidney transplant recipients. General study results and limits: Tregs expanded with activated donor B cells seemed most donor-specific. Findings come from small patient numbers and require larger validation.

Thawed PBMCs were FACS-sorted into unstimulated CD4+CD25+CD127- regulatory T cells, CD4+CD25- non-regulatory cells, CD4 and CD8 cells. The CDR3 length is 15 residues. Per germline, CDR1 MNHNY and CDR2 SVGAGI (reference sequence). Germline trimming cut 4 bases from V and 1 base from J; bases unmatched to any gene: 6. The sequence was collected from a human donor in good health. What was sequenced was CD4+ T cells from blood. The chain joins TRBV6-6 to TRBJ2-5, with 7 bases fitting TRBD1. This CDR3 is CASSFGTAFQETQYF. CDR3 in DNA: TGTGCCAGCAGTTTTGGGACAGCATTCCAAGAGACCCAGTACTTC.